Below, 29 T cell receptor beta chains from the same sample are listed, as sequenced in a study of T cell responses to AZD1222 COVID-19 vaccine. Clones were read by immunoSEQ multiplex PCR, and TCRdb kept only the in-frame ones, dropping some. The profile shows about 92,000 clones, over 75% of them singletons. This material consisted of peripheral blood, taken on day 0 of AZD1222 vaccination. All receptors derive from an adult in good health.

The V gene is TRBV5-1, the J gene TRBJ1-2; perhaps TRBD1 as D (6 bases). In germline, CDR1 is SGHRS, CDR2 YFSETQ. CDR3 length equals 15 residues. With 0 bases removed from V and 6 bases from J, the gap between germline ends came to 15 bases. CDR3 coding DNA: TGCGCCAGCAGCTTGGAGGGCAGGGGAATAGATGGCTACACCTTC. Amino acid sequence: CASSLEGRGIDGYTF.

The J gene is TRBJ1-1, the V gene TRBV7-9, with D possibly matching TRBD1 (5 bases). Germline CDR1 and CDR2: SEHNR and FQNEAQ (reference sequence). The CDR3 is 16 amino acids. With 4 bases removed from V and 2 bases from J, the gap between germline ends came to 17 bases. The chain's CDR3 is CASSSPAGHLNTEAFF. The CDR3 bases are TGTGCCAGCAGCTCGCCCGCAGGACATCTCAACACTGAAGCTTTCTTT.

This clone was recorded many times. CDR3 in amino acids: CASSEGDINTYEQYF. The CDR3 nucleotides read TGTGCCAGCAGCGAGGGGGATATAAACACCTACGAGCAGTACTTC. The chain employs TRBV9 and TRBJ2-7; the D gene is possibly TRBD1 (6 bases). Deletions cut 3 bases from V and 2 bases from J, with 15 bases between. Germline V gene sequence: CDR1 SGDLS, CDR2 YYNGEE. The CDR3 runs to 15 residues.

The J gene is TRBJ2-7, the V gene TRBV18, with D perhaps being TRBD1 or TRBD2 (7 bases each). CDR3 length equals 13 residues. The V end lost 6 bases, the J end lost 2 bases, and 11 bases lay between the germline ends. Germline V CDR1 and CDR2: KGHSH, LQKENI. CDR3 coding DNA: TGTGCCAGCTCCCAGGGGGGGGCCTACGAGCAGTACTTC. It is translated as CASSQGGAYEQYF.

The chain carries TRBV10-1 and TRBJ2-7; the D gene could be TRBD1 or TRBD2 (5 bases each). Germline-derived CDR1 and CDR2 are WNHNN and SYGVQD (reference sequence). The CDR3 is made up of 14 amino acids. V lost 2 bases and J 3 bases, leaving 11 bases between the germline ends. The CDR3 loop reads CASSEPGQVYEQYF. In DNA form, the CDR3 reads TGCGCCAGCAGTGAGCCGGGGCAAGTCTACGAGCAGTACTTC.

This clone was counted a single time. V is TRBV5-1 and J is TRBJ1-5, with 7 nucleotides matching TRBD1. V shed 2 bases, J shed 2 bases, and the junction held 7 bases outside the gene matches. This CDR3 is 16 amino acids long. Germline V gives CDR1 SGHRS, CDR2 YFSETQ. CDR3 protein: CASSLGTTGGNQPQHF. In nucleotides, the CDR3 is TGCGCCAGCAGCTTAGGGACCACAGGGGGCAATCAGCCCCAGCATTTT.

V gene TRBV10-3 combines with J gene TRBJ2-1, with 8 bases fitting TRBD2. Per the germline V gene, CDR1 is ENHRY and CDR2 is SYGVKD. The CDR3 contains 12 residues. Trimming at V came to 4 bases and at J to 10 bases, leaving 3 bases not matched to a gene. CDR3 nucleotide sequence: TGTGCCATCAGTGGGCCTAGCGGGGAGCAGTTCTTC. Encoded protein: CAISGPSGEQFF.

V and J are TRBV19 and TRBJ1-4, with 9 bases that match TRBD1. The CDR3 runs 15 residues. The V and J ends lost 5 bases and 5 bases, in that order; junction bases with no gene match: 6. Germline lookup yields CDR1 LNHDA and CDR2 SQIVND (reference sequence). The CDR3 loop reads CASSPTGGPNEKLFF. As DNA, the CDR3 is TGTGCCAGTAGTCCTACAGGGGGCCCCAATGAAAAACTGTTTTTT.

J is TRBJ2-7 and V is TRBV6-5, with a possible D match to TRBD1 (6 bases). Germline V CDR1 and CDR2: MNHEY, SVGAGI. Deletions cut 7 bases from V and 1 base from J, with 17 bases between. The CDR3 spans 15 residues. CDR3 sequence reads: CASMPPLGASYEQYF. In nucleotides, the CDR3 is TGTGCCAGCATGCCGCCCCTGGGGGCATCCTACGAGCAGTACTTC.

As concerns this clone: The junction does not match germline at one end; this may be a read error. The CDR3 spells CASSEIQGLFLGDF. CDR3 in DNA: TGTGCCAGCAGTGAAATACAGGGCCTCTTTCTGGGCGACTTC. The chain recombines TRBV2 with TRBJ1-2; D perhaps matches TRBD1 (6 bases). Germline CDR1 SNHLY, CDR2 FYNNEI. This CDR3 region has 14 residues. Based on the CDR3 plus reference TRBV2 and TRBJ1-2, the full variable domain is EPEVTQTPSHQVTQMGQEVILRCVPISNHLYFYWYRQILGQKVEFLVSFYNNEISEKSEIFDDQFSVERPDGSNFTLKIRSTKLEDSAMYFCASSEIQGLFLGDFGSGTRLTVV.

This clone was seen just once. The CDR3 sequence: CASSRLSGVYGYTF. CDR3 bases: TGTGCCAGCAGCCGCCTCTCAGGGGTGTATGGCTACACCTTC. The rearrangement uses TRBV21-1 and TRBJ1-2; the table names TRBD1, a call not compared with the DNA. TRBV21-1 has pseudogene status. The length of the CDR3 is 14 residues.

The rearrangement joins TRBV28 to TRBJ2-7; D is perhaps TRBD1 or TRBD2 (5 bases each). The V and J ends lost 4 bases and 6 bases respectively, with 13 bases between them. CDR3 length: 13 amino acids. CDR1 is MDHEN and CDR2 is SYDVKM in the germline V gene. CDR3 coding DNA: TGTGCCAGCAGTTCGGGGCTCCCCCTCGAGCAGTACTTC. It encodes CASSSGLPLEQYF.

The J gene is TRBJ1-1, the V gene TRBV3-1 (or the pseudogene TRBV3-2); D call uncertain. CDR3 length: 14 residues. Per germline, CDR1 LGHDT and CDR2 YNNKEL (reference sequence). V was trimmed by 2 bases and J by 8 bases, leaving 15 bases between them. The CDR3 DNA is TGTGCCAGCAGCCAACGGGAGCAGCGGACCGAAGCTTTCTTT. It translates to CASSQREQRTEAFF.

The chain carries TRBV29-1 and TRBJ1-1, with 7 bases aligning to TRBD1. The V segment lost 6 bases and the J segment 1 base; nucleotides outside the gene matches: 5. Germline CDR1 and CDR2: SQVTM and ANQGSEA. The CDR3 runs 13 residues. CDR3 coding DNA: TGCAGCGTGAGTCCAGGGGGGAACACTGAAGCTTTCTTT. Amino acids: CSVSPGGNTEAFF.

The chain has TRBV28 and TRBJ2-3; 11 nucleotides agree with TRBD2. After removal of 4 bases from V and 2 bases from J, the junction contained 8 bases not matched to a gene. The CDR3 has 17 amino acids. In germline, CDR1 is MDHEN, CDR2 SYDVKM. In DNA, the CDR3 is TGTGCCAGCAGTTCCCCAACTAGCGGGGGATTCACAGATACGCAGTATTTT. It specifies CASSSPTSGGFTDTQYF.

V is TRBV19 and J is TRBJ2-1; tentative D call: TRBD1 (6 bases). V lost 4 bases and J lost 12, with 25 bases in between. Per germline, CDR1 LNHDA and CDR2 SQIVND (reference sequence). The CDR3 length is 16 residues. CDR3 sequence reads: CASSTRTVGDQFGQFF. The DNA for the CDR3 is TGTGCCAGTAGTACGCGGACAGTCGGGGATCAGTTTGGGCAGTTCTTC. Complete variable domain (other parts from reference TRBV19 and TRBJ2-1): DGGITQSPKYLFRKEGQNVTLSCEQNLNHDAMYWYRQDPGQGLRLIYYSQIVNDFQKGDIAEGYSVSREKKESFPLTVTSAQKNPTAFYLCASSTRTVGDQFGQFFGPGTRLTVL.

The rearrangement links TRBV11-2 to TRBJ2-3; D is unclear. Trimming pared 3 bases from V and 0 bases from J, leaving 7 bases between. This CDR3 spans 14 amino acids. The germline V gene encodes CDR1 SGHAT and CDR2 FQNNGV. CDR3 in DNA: TGTGCCAGCAGCTTTTCCCGCAGCACAGATACGCAGTATTTT. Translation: CASSFSRSTDTQYF.

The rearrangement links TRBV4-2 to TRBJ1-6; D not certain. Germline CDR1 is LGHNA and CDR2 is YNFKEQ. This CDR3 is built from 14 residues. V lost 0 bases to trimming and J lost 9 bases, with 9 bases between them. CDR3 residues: CASSQDPGISPLHF. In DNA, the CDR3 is TGTGCCAGCAGCCAAGATCCGGGAATTTCACCCCTCCACTTT.

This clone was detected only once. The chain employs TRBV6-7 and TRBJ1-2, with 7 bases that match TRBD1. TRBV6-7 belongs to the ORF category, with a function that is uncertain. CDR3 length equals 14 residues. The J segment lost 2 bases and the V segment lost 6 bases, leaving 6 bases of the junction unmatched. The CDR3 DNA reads TGTGCCAGCAGCCCAGGACAGGAGAACTATGGCTACACCTTC. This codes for CASSPGQENYGYTF.

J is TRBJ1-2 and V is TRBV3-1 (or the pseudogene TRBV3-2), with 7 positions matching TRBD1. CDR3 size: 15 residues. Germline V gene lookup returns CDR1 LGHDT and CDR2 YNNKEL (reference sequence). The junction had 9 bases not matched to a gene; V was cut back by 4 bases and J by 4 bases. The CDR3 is CASSPGQIEVYGYTF. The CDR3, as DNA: TGTGCCAGCAGCCCGGGACAGATAGAGGTCTATGGCTACACCTTC.

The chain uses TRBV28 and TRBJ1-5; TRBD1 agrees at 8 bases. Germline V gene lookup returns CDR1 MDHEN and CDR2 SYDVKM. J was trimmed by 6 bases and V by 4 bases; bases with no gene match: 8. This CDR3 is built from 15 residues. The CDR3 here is CASSSAAGGGQPQHF. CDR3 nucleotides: TGTGCCAGCAGTTCGGCGGCAGGGGGCGGTCAGCCCCAGCATTTT.

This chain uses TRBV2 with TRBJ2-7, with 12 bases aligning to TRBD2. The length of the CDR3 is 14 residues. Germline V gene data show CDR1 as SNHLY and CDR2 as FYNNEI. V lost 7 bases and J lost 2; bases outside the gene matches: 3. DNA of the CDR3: TGTGCCAGCAACCTAGCGGGGGGGCCCTACGAGCAGTACTTC. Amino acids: CASNLAGGPYEQYF.

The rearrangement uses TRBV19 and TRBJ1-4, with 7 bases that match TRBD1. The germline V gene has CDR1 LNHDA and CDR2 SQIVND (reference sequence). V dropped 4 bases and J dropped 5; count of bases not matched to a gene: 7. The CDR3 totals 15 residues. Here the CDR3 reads CASSTLQGSNEKLFF. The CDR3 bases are TGTGCCAGTAGTACCTTACAGGGGTCAAATGAAAAACTGTTTTTT. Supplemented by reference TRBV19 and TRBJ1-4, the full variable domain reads DGGITQSPKYLFRKEGQNVTLSCEQNLNHDAMYWYRQDPGQGLRLIYYSQIVNDFQKGDIAEGYSVSREKKESFPLTVTSAQKNPTAFYLCASSTLQGSNEKLFFGSGTQLSVL.

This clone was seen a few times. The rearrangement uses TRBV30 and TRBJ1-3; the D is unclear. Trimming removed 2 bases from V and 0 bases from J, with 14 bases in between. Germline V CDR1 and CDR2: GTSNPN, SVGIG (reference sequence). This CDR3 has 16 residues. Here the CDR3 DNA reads TGTGCCTGGAGTACGAGAGGACTGCACTCTGGAAACACCATATATTTT. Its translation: CAWSTRGLHSGNTIYF.

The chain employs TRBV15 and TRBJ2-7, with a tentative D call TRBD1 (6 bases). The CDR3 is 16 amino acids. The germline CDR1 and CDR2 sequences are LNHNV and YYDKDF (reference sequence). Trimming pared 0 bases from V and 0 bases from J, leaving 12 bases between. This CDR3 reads CATSRDLGQSSYEQYF. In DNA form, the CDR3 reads TGTGCCACCAGCAGAGATCTCGGACAGAGCTCCTACGAGCAGTACTTC. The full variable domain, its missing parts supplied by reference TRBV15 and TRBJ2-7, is DAMVIQNPRYQVTQFGKPVTLSCSQTLNHNVMYWYQQKSSQAPKLLFHYYDKDFNNEADTPDNFQSRRPNTSFCFLDIRSPGLGDTAMYLCATSRDLGQSSYEQYFGPGTRLTVT.

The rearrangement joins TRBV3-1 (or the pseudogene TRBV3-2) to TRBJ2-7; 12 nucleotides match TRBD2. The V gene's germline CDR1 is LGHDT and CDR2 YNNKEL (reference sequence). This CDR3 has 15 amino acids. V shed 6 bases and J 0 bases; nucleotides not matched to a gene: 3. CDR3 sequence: CASRPSGRASYEQYF. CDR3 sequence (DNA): TGTGCCAGCAGACCTAGCGGGAGGGCCTCCTACGAGCAGTACTTC.

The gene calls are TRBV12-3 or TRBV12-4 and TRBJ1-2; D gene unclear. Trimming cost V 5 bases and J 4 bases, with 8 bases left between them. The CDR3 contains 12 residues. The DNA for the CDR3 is TGTGCCAGCAGTACGAACCTCTATGGCTACACCTTC. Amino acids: CASSTNLYGYTF.

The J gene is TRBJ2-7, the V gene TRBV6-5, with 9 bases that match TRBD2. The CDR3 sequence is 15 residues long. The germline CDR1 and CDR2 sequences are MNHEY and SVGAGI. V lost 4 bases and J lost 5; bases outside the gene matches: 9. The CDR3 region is CASSSLAGISDEQYF. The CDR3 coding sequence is TGTGCCAGCAGTTCCCTAGCGGGAATCTCTGACGAGCAGTACTTC.

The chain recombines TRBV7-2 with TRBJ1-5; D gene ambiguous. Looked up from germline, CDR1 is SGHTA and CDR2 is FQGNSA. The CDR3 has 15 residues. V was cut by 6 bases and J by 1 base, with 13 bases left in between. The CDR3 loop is CASSLMSLSNQPQHF. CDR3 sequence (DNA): TGTGCCAGCAGTTTAATGAGTTTGAGCAATCAGCCCCAGCATTTT. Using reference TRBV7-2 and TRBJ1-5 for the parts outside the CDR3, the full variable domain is GAGVSQSPSNKVTEKGKDVELRCDPISGHTALYWYRQSLGQGLEFLIYFQGNSAPDKSGLPSDRFSAERTGGSVSTLTIQRTQQEDSAVYLCASSLMSLSNQPQHFGDGTRLSIL.